The rows below give T cell receptor beta chains drawn from one sample of a study of blood T cell repertoires in COVID-19. The repertoire was sequenced with immunoSEQ multiplex PCR; TCRdb's copy has only in-frame clones and lacks some. Of roughly 240,000 clones in the sample, roughly 80% were seen once. Sequenced: PBMCs or T cells enriched from blood (not recorded which). The origin of the receptors is a woman aged 40-49 years who had been exposed to COVID-19. CDR3s include the opening cysteine and the closing phenylalanine or tryptophan. The D gene is left open where the match is weak. Size tells how often a clone was seen (once, few, many) or the class of an expanded clone, and some rows leave it out.

J: TRBJ1-1; size: NA; D: NA; V: TRBV7-3; CDR3: CASSRTPNTEAFF; DNA: TGTGCCAGCAGCCGAACACCGAACACTGAAGCTTTCTTT
J: TRBJ1-1; size: once; D: NA; V: TRBV5-6; CDR3: CASSFGRTEAFF; DNA: TGTGCCAGCAGCTTTGGCAGGACTGAAGCTTTCTTT
J: TRBJ2-1; size: NA; D: TRBD1; V: TRBV7-6; CDR3: CASSLAQGVSRNEQFF; DNA: TGTGCCAGCAGCTTAGCACAGGGGGTTTCGCGGAATGAGCAGTTCTTC
J: TRBJ2-5; size: NA; D: TRBD2; V: TRBV20-1; CDR3: CSASSGTSGGPGYF; DNA: TGCAGTGCTAGTTCGGGGACTAGCGGGGGCCCGGGGTACTTC
J: TRBJ2-3; size: NA; D: TRBD1; V: TRBV28; CDR3: CASSRRTGGASTDTQYF; DNA: TGTGCCAGCAGTCGAAGGACAGGCGGTGCTAGCACAGATACGCAGTATTTT
J: TRBJ2-3; size: once; D: TRBD2; V: TRBV2; CDR3: CASSSAGGPSDTQYF; DNA: TGTGCCAGCAGTTCAGCGGGGGGGCCGTCAGATACGCAGTATTTT
J: TRBJ1-5; size: NA; D: NA; V: TRBV6-5; CDR3: CASSYDAGTNQPQHF; DNA: TGTGCCAGCAGTTATGATGCAGGGACTAATCAGCCCCAGCATTTT
J: TRBJ2-3; size: few; D: TRBD1; V: TRBV25-1; CDR3: CASSEAPGTGPSTDTQYF; DNA: TGTGCCAGCAGTGAAGCCCCGGGGACAGGACCTAGCACAGATACGCAGTATTTT
J: TRBJ2-2; size: NA; D: NA; V: TRBV6-4; CDR3: CASSQQGGHNTGELFF; DNA: TGTGCCAGCAGTCAACAGGGGGGGCACAACACCGGGGAGCTGTTTTTT
J: TRBJ2-2; size: NA; D: TRBD2; V: TRBV11-3; CDR3: CASSLGPGLAGGTGELFF; DNA: TGTGCCAGCAGCTTAGGCCCTGGACTAGCGGGGGGCACCGGGGAGCTGTTTTTT
J: TRBJ2-7; size: NA; D: TRBD1; V: TRBV5-1; CDR3: CASSLGTGRYEQYF; DNA: TGCGCCAGCAGCTTGGGGACAGGGAGGTACGAGCAGTACTTC
J: TRBJ2-1; size: NA; D: TRBD2; V: TRBV5-4; CDR3: CASSPQLAGPYNEQFF; DNA: TGTGCCAGCAGCCCACAACTAGCGGGACCCTACAATGAGCAGTTCTTC
J: TRBJ1-1; size: NA; D: TRBD1; V: TRBV19; CDR3: CASTAGGRLEAFF; DNA: TGTGCCAGTACCGCAGGGGGTCGGCTTGAAGCTTTCTTT
J: TRBJ2-1; size: NA; D: NA; V: TRBV5-8; CDR3: CASSLTGEQFF; DNA: TGTGCCAGCAGCCTCACAGGGGAGCAGTTCTTC
J: TRBJ1-5; size: NA; D: NA; V: TRBV3-1/TRBV3-2; CDR3: CASSQVRGPQHF; DNA: TGTGCCAGCAGCCAAGTCCGGGGGCCCCAGCATTTT
J: TRBJ1-4; size: NA; D: TRBD1; V: TRBV5-1; CDR3: CASSSGQGIGEKLFF; DNA: TGCGCCAGCAGCTCAGGACAGGGTATTGGAGAAAAACTGTTTTTT
J: TRBJ2-5; size: NA; D: NA; V: TRBV7-7; CDR3: CASNLRPGETQYF; DNA: TGTGCTAGCAACCTAAGACCGGGAGAGACCCAGTACTTC